This TCR beta chain was retrieved from a study of OX40 agonist ivuxolimab in advanced cancers. Study details: Patient treatment consisted of intravenous ivuxolimab administration every 2 weeks at 0.01 to 10 mg/kg.

Here immunoSEQ multiplex PCR was the method, and the copy in TCRdb shows in-frame clones only, minus some. The table includes 58,000 or so clones, roughly nine tenths detected once. Blood got drawn at baseline, again on cycle 4 day 1, and then on cycle 7 day 1. This clone is a singleton in its sample. The TCR sequence derives from an adult with an advanced solid tumor such as melanoma, head and neck, liver or kidney cancer. This material consisted of CD4+ or CD8+ T cells sorted from blood, taken in a trial of the OX40 agonist ivuxolimab.

CDR3 in DNA: TGTGCCAGTAGCAGGGGAGGGCGTGAAAAACTGTTTTTT. Translating it yields CASSRGGREKLFF. The chain combines TRBV6-6 with TRBJ1-4, with a weak D call TRBD1 (6 bases). Trimming cost V 9 bases and J 7 bases, with 15 bases left between them. Germline CDR1 and CDR2: MNHNY and SVGAGI (reference sequence). This CDR3 has 13 residues.